The text below deals with one T cell receptor (beta chain). The antigen remains undetermined. This specimen belongs to a study of graft-versus-host responses after intestinal transplantation. TCRdb's copy holds only in-frame clones and misses some; the assay was immunoSEQ multiplex PCR. The sample shows about 94,000 clones, about 91% of them seen only once. The V and J ends lost 0 bases and 5 bases respectively, with 11 bases between them. Looked up from germline, CDR1 is SGHTS and CDR2 is YDEGEE. This CDR3 has 14 residues. The sample consisted of unstimulated CD8+ T cells sorted from spleen or lymph node cells, taken before intestinal transplant. The sequence derives from a human donor who received an intestinal transplant. V usage is TRBV5-8 and J usage is TRBJ1-1; D perhaps matches TRBD1 (6 bases). The CDR3 sequence is CASSLAGHKTEAFF. The CDR3 DNA sequence: TGTGCCAGCAGCTTGGCGGGACATAAGACTGAAGCTTTCTTT.